The present entry profiles one TCR beta chain with its context. Its antigen remains unidentified. No much larger clone exists at a distance of one base, and base qualities are not known. TCRbeta CDR3 regions were amplified from genomic DNA using the immunoSEQ Assay, a bias-controlled multiplex PCR. As for how the authors treated the data: The number of nucleated cells in each sample was estimated by amplification of reference gene primers within the assay. To quantify the absolute abundance of each unique TCRbeta CDR3 rearrangement, sequence reads were collapsed and filtered. For each sample, productive Simpson clonality was calculated by taking the square root of Simpson's diversity index across productive rearrangements. TCRdb holds this immuneACCESS table with in-frame rearrangements only. Some clones are missing; in checked studies, unresolved V genes explain under half, and the rest has no known cause. The V and J calls and the clone size are those of that table, but D and trimming were determined from the DNA. For this sample there are about 290,000 clones; around four fifths appear just once. The top ten clones comprise around 3.9% of the sample.

Collaborating institutions collected whole blood in K2EDTA tubes following their own protocols. For TCRbeta analysis, collaborators shipped samples in one of three forms: frozen whole blood, isolated PBMCs, or DNA extracted from either of those sample types. The record originates from a study of blood T cell repertoires in COVID-19 (dated by TCRdb to between 2020 and 2021). In the study overall: Samples from collaborators originated in the United States, Italy and Spain and spanned both the acute and convalescent phases of COVID-19. The samples were drawn from the first 160 participants of the ongoing ImmuneRACE study and from 1,254 subjects provided by 6 global collaborators. Deeply sampled blood TCRbeta repertoires from subjects exposed to, actively infected with, or recovered from COVID-19 were included in the dataset. The sample metadata nearly always contained a de-identified subject ID, COVID-19 status, age in years and sex. HLA class I and class II types, where available, came from metadata supplied by the sample provider rather than from assay-based typing. The material from the prospective study consisted of cDNA or gDNA derived from T cells, B-cell-depleted T cells, or PBMCs. The repertoires were released in a freely available public database intended as a resource for research on the immune response to SARS-CoV-2. Study-level results and caveats: How much clinical and demographic metadata was included differed by source and by participant, and the metadata was provided uncurated.

The CDR3 spans 15 residues, from the cysteine through the phenylalanine. The CDR3 DNA has 45 bases and is translated from base 1. The germline V gene sets CDR1 to SGHVS and CDR2 to FQNEAQ. V loses 1 base of germline sequence and J loses 1 base, and the interval between the two ends is 8 bases. The sequencing input was peripheral blood. The receptor's source is a woman in her 50s with active or convalescent COVID-19. The chain couples TRBV7-8 to TRBJ1-5, with the D segment identity uncertain. The CDR3 loop reads CASSLEGASNQPQHF. The nucleotide sequence reads as follows: TGTGCCAGCAGCTTAGAGGGAGCGAGCAATCAGCCCCAGCATTTT. The CDR3 plus the reference TRBV7-8 and TRBJ1-5 genes for the other parts give the full variable domain: GAGVSQSPRYKVAKRGQDVALRCDPISGHVSLFWYQQALGQGPEFLTYFQNEAQLDKSGLPSDRFFAERPEGSVSTLKIQRTQQEDSAVYLCASSLEGASNQPQHFGDGTRLSIL.